A selection of T cell receptor beta chains follows, all from one sample in a study of early T cells in non-severe SARS-CoV-2 infection. Each CDR3 protein gets one entry after TCRdb re-called the 5' RACE reads with MiXCR. The profile shows roughly 12,000 distinct CDR3 sequences, around 4.8% of them singletons. The sample was whole blood. The source is an adult who was a healthcare worker with PCR-confirmed SARS-CoV-2 infection or an uninfected control (not recorded which). Each CDR3 is given with its conserved first and last residue. D genes are given only for firm matches. The size field is filled for only some rows; it gives once, few, many or a size class.

TRBJ1-6,TRBV5-1,-,-,TGCGCCAGCAGCTTGGATCCTTATAATTCACCCCCCCACTTT,CASSLDPYNSPPHF
TRBJ2-5,TRBV12-3/TRBV12-4,medium-sized,TRBD2,TGTGCCAGCAGCCCGAGGACTAGCGGGGGCCCCCAGGAGACCCAGTACTTC,CASSPRTSGGPQETQYF
TRBJ1-2,TRBV18,many,-,TGTGCCAGCTCACCAGCCCGGCAAGGCTACACCTTC,CASSPARQGYTF
TRBJ2-1,TRBV29-1,many,TRBD1,TGCAGCTCTCCCCCCGGGACAGTAGTCTACAATGAGCAGTTCTTC,CSSPPGTVVYNEQFF
TRBJ2-1,TRBV7-8,-,TRBD2,TGTGCCAGCAGCTTTATGAGATGGACTAGCGTCAATGAGCAGTTCTTC,CASSFMRWTSVNEQFF
TRBJ2-1,TRBV7-6,-,TRBD2,TGTGCCAGCAGCTTACTTAGCGGGGGGGCCAATGAGCAGTTCTTC,CASSLLSGGANEQFF
TRBJ2-3,TRBV2,many,TRBD1,TGTGCCAGTACCTGGACAGGGACGCAGTATTTT,CASTWTGTQYF
TRBJ1-2,TRBV7-6,few,TRBD1,TGTGCCAGCAGCTCTAGAGACAGGGGCGGCTACACCTTC,CASSSRDRGGYTF
TRBJ2-5,TRBV4-1,-,TRBD2,TGCGCCAGCAGCCAAGCTAGCGGGAACCAAGAGACCCAGTACTTC,CASSQASGNQETQYF
TRBJ1-1,TRBV5-1,many,-,TGCGCCAGCAGCCTACAGGGAGGTGGGAACACTGAAGCTTTCTTT,CASSLQGGGNTEAFF
TRBJ2-5,TRBV11-2,few,-,TGTGCCAGCAGCCGAGAACGGCTGGAGACCCAGTACTTC,CASSRERLETQYF
TRBJ1-1,TRBV12-3/TRBV12-4,medium-sized,-,TGTGCCAGCAGTTACACAGAAGAAGCTTTCTTT,CASSYTEEAFF
TRBJ2-7,TRBV27,medium-sized,-,TGTGCCAGCAGTTTCTCGGGGGCACACCTATCACCCTACTACGAGCAGTACTTC,CASSFSGAHLSPYYEQYF
TRBJ2-1,TRBV7-8,medium-sized,-,TGTGCCACCGGACAGTTGAGCTCCTACAATGAGCAGTTCTTC,CATGQLSSYNEQFF
TRBJ2-1,TRBV7-2,medium-sized,-,TGTGCCAGCAGCTTAGAGGCCGCACAGTTTAATGAGCAGTTCTTC,CASSLEAAQFNEQFF
TRBJ2-1,TRBV4-3,few,-,TGCGCCAGCAGCCAAGATCAAGGAGCGGCCAATGAGCAGTTCTTC,CASSQDQGAANEQFF
TRBJ1-5,TRBV6-2/TRBV6-3,many,TRBD1,TGTGCCACCGACAGGGATGGGGGCAATCAGCCCCAGCATTTT,CATDRDGGNQPQHF
TRBJ2-1,TRBV20-1,many,-,TGCAGTGCTAGAGATCTCCGGGGTGCCTACAATGAGCAGTTCTTC,CSARDLRGAYNEQFF
TRBJ2-1,TRBV24-1,many,-,TGTGCCACCAGTGATTTCAGTAGTCGTCCGCAGTTCTTC,CATSDFSSRPQFF
TRBJ2-2,TRBV7-3,many,-,TGTGCCAGCAGCCCAGCGGTACTGAACACCGGGGAGCTGTTTTTT,CASSPAVLNTGELFF
TRBJ1-1,TRBV11-2,-,-,TGTGCCAGCAGTAAGAAGGGTGAAGTATTCTTT,CASSKKGEVFF
TRBJ2-5,TRBV20-1,medium-sized,-,TGCAGTGCTAGAGATGGGGGGGCCCAAGAGACCCAGTACTTC,CSARDGGAQETQYF
TRBJ1-6,TRBV18,-,-,TGTGCCAGCTCGCCCCCAATAAGACACTCACCCCTCCACTTT,CASSPPIRHSPLHF
TRBJ1-1,TRBV3-1,-,-,TGTGCCAGCAGCCTAGACCAGTTAACTCGGACTGAAGCTTTCTTT,CASSLDQLTRTEAFF
TRBJ2-3,TRBV29-1,many,-,TGCAGCGTTGGGGGGGATGGCACAGATACGCAGTATTTT,CSVGGDGTDTQYF
TRBJ2-7,TRBV19,medium-sized,-,TGTGCCAGTAGTTCAACGGGCGGGGAACCCCCCGACGAGCAGTACTTC,CASSSTGGEPPDEQYF
TRBJ2-3,TRBV5-1,-,TRBD2,TGCGCCAGCCTGCCGGGACTAGCGACTAGCACAGATACGCAGTATTTT,CASLPGLATSTDTQYF
TRBJ1-2,TRBV19,many,-,TGTGCCAGTAACCTCGAGGGCAGGCTGTATGGCTACACCTTC,CASNLEGRLYGYTF
TRBJ2-2,TRBV7-6,-,TRBD2,TGTGCCAGCAGCTTAGCCGCGGGGGGCCCGAACACCGGGGAGCTGTTTTTT,CASSLAAGGPNTGELFF